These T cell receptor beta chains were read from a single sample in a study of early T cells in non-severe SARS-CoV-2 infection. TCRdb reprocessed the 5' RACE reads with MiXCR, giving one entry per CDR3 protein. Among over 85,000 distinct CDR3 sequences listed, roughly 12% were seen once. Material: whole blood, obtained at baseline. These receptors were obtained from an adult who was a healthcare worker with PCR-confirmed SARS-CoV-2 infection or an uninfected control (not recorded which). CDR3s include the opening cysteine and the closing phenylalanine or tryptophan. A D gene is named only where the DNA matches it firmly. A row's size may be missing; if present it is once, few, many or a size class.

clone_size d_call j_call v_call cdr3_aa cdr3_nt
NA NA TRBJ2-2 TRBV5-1 CASSPTEKNTGELFF TGCGCCAGCAGCCCGACAGAAAAGAACACCGGGGAGCTGTTTTTT
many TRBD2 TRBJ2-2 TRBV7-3 CASSSSGGATGELFF TGTGCCAGCAGCTCCAGCGGGGGAGCCACCGGGGAGCTGTTTTTT
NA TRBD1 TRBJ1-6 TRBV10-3 CAISEDRDGSPLHF TGTGCCATCAGTGAGGACAGGGATGGTTCACCCCTCCACTTT
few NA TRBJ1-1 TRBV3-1 CASSQGLGEAFF TGTGCCAGCAGCCAGGGACTTGGTGAAGCTTTCTTT
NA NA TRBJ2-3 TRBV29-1 CSVYGDTQYF TGCAGCGTTTATGGAGATACGCAGTATTTT
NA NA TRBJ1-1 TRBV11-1 CASSSHRANTEAFF TGTGCCAGCAGCTCACACAGGGCGAACACTGAAGCTTTCTTT
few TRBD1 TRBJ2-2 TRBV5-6 CASSSKDRATGELFF TGTGCCAGCAGCTCAAAGGACAGGGCCACCGGGGAGCTGTTTTTT
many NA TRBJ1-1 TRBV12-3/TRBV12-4 CASSPGTVNTEAFF TGTGCCAGCAGTCCCGGGACGGTGAACACTGAAGCTTTCTTT
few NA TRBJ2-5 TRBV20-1 CSARVGPQETQYF TGCAGTGCTAGAGTAGGGCCCCAAGAGACCCAGTACTTC
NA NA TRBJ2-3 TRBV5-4 CASSLYMPSTDTQYF TGTGCCAGCAGCTTGTATATGCCCTCCACAGATACGCAGTATTTT
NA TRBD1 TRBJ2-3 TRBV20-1 CSASRGTSTDTQYF TGCAGTGCTAGCAGGGGGACCAGCACAGATACGCAGTATTTT
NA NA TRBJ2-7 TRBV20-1 CSARERPTGLYYEQYF TGCAGTGCTAGAGAACGCCCGACAGGCCTCTACTACGAGCAGTACTTC
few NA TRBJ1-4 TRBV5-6 CASSSGTGNEKLFF TGTGCCAGCAGCTCCGGAACAGGGAATGAAAAACTGTTTTTT
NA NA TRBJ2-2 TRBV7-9 CASRVRSGGELFF TGTGCCAGCAGAGTAAGGAGCGGCGGGGAGCTGTTTTTT
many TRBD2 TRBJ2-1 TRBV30 CAWSVFRTGGQFF TGTGCCTGGAGTGTATTCCGGACGGGGGGACAGTTCTTC
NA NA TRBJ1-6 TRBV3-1 CASSRWQVFNSPLHF TGTGCCAGCAGCCGTTGGCAGGTTTTTAATTCACCCCTCCACTTT
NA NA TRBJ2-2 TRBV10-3 CATSGPHQELFF TGTGCCACCTCGGGACCGCACCAGGAGCTGTTTTTT
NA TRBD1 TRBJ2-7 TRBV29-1 CSVEDTRTGLYEQYF TGCAGCGTTGAAGATACCCGGACAGGGCTTTACGAGCAGTACTTC
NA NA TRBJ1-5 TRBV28 CASSYNTGAGQPRHF TGTGCCAGCAGTTACAATACAGGTGCTGGGCAGCCCCGGCATTTT
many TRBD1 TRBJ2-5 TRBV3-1 CASENRGQETQYF TGTGCCAGCGAAAACAGGGGCCAAGAGACCCAGTACTTC
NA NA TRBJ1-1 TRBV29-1 CSVEDRSLNTEAFF TGCAGCGTTGAAGATCGATCCCTGAACACTGAAGCTTTCTTT
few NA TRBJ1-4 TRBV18 CASSPPGPLNEKLFF TGTGCCAGCTCACCACCGGGACCTCTCAATGAAAAACTGTTTTTT
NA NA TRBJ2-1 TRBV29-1 CSVEPEGKSNEQFF TGCAGCGTTGAACCGGAAGGCAAGTCCAATGAGCAGTTCTTC
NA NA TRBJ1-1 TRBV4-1 CASSQDVRENTEAFF TGCGCCAGCAGCCAAGATGTCCGAGAGAACACTGAAGCTTTCTTT
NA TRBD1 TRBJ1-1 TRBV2 CASSLDRGTNTEAFF TGTGCCAGCAGCTTGGACAGGGGAACGAACACTGAAGCTTTCTTT
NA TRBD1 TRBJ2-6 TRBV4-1 CASSQVNRGHGANVLTF TGCGCCAGCAGCCAAGTGAACAGGGGTCACGGGGCCAACGTCCTGACTTTC
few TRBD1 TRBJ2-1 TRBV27 CASSPTVATGAREQFF TGTGCCAGCAGTCCGACCGTGGCGACAGGGGCCAGGGAGCAGTTCTTC
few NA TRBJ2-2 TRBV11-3 CASSPRGGELFF TGTGCCAGCAGCCCACGGGGCGGGGAGCTGTTTTTT
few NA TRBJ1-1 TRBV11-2 CASSLNDNTFF TGTGCCAGCAGCTTAAATGATAACACTTTCTTT
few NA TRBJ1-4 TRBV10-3 CAISDEGQGYEKLFF TGTGCCATCAGTGATGAAGGGCAGGGCTATGAAAAACTGTTTTTT
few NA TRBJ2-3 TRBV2 CASSEGSLSTDTQYF TGTGCCAGCAGTGAGGGCAGCCTGTCCACAGATACGCAGTATTTT
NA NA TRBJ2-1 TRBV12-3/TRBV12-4 CASSLARREEQFF TGTGCCAGCAGTTTAGCGCGAAGGGAGGAGCAGTTCTTC
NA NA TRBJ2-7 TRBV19 CASREGGTLYEQYF TGTGCCAGTAGGGAAGGGGGGACCCTCTACGAGCAGTACTTC
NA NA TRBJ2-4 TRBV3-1 CASSQEGDGKNIQYF TGTGCCAGCAGCCAAGAGGGGGACGGCAAAAACATTCAGTACTTC
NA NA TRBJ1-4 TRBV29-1 CSVPERGSTNEKLFF TGCAGCGTTCCAGAGCGGGGGTCAACTAATGAAAAACTGTTTTTT
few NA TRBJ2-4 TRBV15 CATSREGGRSKNIQYF TGTGCCACCAGCAGAGAGGGGGGAAGGTCCAAAAACATTCAGTACTTC
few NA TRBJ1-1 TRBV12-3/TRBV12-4 CASSYRDTEAFF TGTGCCAGCAGTTACCGGGACACTGAAGCTTTCTTT
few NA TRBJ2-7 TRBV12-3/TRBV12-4 CASSSGPGEVREQYF TGTGCCAGCAGTTCGGGACCCGGGGAGGTGAGGGAGCAGTACTTC
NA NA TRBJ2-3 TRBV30 CAWSVLGRARTDTQYF TGTGCCTGGAGTGTACTTGGCAGGGCCCGCACAGATACGCAGTATTTT